This T cell receptor (beta chain) emerged from a study of cytomegalovirus exposure and HLA in healthy donors. The study ran its PCR with 60 Vbeta and 13 Jbeta primers. Sequencing was performed with immunoSEQ multiplex PCR; in TCRdb, only in-frame clones are kept and a portion is missing. This table has roughly 220,000 clones, about 70% appearing once. In germline, CDR1 is SNHLY, CDR2 FYNNEI. The V gene end was trimmed by 7 bases and the J gene end by 8 bases; junction bases not matched to a gene: 12. The CDR3 has 14 amino acids. Sequencing was carried out using PBMCs. The clonotype originates from a man between 35 and 55 years old in good health and CMV-seropositive. The chain combines TRBV2 with TRBJ1-2, with 8 bases identical to TRBD1. The CDR3 is CASNQGAIVGGYTF. The CDR3 region has the DNA TGTGCCAGCAACCAGGGGGCTATAGTCGGGGGCTACACCTTC. Based on the CDR3 plus reference TRBV2 and TRBJ1-2, the full variable domain is EPEVTQTPSHQVTQMGQEVILRCVPISNHLYFYWYRQILGQKVEFLVSFYNNEISEKSEIFDDQFSVERPDGSNFTLKIRSTKLEDSAMYFCASNQGAIVGGYTFGSGTRLTVV.